This is a list of T cell receptor beta chains from one sample in a study of identical twins. In TCRdb, the 5' RACE reads were re-called with MiXCR into one record per CDR3 protein. The data show 450,000 to 650,000 distinct CDR3 sequences, 9.6% seen once. The data also belong to a second study, concerning yellow fever vaccine responses in identical twins.

The specimen was PBMCs. Source of these receptors: a woman under 30 in good health. Each CDR3 is given with its conserved first and last residue. The D gene is left open where the match is weak. Clone size appears in some rows only: once, few, many, or a class for an expanded clone.

>TRBV6-1|NA|TRBJ2-2|16|NA
TGTGCCAGCAGTGAAGAGAAGGGAGTCAGAACCGGGGAGCTGTTTTTT
CASSEEKGVRTGELFF
>TRBV24-1|many|TRBJ2-3|12|NA
TGTGCCACCAGGGCCCCCGAGGACACGCAGTATTTT
CATRAPEDTQYF
>TRBV29-1|many|TRBJ2-3|14|NA
TGCAGCGTTGACGACCGACACCTCTTGGATACGTGTGTTTTT
CSVDDRHLLDTCVF
>TRBV5-1|many|TRBJ1-1|15|TRBD1
TGCGCCAGCAGCTTGGCCGGACAGGGTTGGACTGAAGCTTTCTTT
CASSLAGQGWTEAFF
>TRBV4-1|NA|TRBJ2-5|16|TRBD2
TGCGCCAGCAGCCAAGGGGGGGGAGGTAGTGGGGAGACCCAGTACTTC
CASSQGGGGSGETQYF
>TRBV2|many|TRBJ2-3|14|NA
TGTGCCAGCCAGGGGCTAGCTACCACAGATACGCAGTATTTT
CASQGLATTDTQYF
>TRBV15|NA|TRBJ2-5|16|TRBD2
TGTGCCACCAGGACCTTAGCGGGAGAGGCTCAAGAGACCCAGTACTTC
CATRTLAGEAQETQYF
>TRBV12-3/TRBV12-4|many|TRBJ1-1|14|NA
TGTGCCAGCAGTTTAGACGGGGGGTACGGTGAAGCTTTCTTT
CASSLDGGYGEAFF
>TRBV7-9|few|TRBJ2-3|15|TRBD2
TGTGCCAGCAGCACTCTAGCGGAAATCACAGATACGCAGTATTTT
CASSTLAEITDTQYF
>TRBV15|NA|TRBJ2-2|13|NA
TGTGCCACCAGCAGAGATCTAGCCGGGGAGCTGTTTTTT
CATSRDLAGELFF
>TRBV7-2|few|TRBJ1-1|15|NA
TGTGCCAGCACCTCGGTCGGGGGATTGAACACTGAAGCTTTCTTT
CASTSVGGLNTEAFF
>TRBV19|few|TRBJ1-5|15|TRBD1
TGTGCCAGTAGCGGGTACAGGGGACCACTGCAGCCCCAGCATTTT
CASSGYRGPLQPQHF
>TRBV20-1|many|TRBJ1-6|15|TRBD1
TGCAGTGCTAGATCAGGGACAGGGGATTCTTCACCCCTCCACTTT
CSARSGTGDSSPLHF